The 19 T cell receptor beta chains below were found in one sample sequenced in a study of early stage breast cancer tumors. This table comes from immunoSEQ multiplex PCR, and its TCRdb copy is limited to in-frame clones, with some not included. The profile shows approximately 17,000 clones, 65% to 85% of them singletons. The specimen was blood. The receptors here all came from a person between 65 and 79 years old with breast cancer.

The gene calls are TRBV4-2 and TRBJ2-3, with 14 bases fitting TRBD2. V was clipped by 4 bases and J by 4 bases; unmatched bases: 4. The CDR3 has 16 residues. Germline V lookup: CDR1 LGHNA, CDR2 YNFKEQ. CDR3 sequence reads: CASSPPTSGGADTQYF. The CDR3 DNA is TGTGCCAGCAGCCCACCGACTAGCGGGGGGGCAGATACGCAGTATTTT.

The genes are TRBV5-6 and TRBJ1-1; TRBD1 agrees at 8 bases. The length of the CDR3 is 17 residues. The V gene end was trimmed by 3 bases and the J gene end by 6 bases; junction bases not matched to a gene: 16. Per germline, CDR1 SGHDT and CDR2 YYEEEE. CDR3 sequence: CASSSPLRQGAGAEAFF. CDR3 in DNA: TGTGCCAGCAGCTCCCCGTTGCGGCAGGGGGCGGGGGCTGAAGCTTTCTTT.

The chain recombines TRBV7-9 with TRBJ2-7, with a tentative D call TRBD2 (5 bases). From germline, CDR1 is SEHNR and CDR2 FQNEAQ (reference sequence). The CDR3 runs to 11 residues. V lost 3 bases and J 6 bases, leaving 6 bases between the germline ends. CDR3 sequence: CASSFSGEQYF. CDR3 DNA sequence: TGTGCCAGCAGCTTCAGCGGCGAGCAGTACTTC.

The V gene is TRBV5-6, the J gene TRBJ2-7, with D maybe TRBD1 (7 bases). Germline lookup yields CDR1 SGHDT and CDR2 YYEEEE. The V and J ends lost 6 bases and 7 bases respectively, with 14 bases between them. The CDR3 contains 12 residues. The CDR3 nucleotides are TGTGCCAGCACCCTACAGGGGAGGGAGCAGTACTTC. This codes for CASTLQGREQYF.

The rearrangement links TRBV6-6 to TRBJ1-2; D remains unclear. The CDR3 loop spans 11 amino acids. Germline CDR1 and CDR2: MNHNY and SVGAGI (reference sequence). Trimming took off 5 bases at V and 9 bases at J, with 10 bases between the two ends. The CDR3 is CASSRGSSYTF. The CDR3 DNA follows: TGTGCCAGCAGTCGCGGGTCAAGCTACACCTTC.

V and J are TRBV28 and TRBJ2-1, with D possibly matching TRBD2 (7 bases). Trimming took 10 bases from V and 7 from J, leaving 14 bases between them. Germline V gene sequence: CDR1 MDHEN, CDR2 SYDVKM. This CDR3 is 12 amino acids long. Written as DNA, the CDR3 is TGTGCCACCGCGGGGGCTGGGAATGAGCAGTTCTTC. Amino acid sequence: CATAGAGNEQFF.

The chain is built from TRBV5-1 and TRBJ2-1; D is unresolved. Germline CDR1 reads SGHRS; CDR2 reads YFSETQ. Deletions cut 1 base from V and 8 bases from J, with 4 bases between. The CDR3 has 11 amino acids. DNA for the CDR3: TGCGCCAGCAGCTTGAACTATGAGCAGTTCTTC. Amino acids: CASSLNYEQFF.

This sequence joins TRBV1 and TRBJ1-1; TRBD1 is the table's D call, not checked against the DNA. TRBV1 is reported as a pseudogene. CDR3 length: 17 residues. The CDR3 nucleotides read TGCACCAGCAGCCAAGATGCAAATGGGGCCGAGAACACTGAAGCTTTCTTT. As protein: CTSSQDANGAENTEAFF.

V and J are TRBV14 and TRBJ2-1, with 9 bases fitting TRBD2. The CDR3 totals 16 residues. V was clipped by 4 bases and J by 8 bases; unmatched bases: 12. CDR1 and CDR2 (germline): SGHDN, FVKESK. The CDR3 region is CASSPNLRRTSDEQFF. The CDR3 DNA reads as TGTGCCAGCAGCCCCAATCTCAGGAGGACTAGCGATGAGCAGTTCTTC. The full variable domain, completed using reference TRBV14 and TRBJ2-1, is EAGVTQFPSHSVIEKGQTVTLRCDPISGHDNLYWYRRVMGKEIKFLLHFVKESKQDESGMPNNRFLAERTGGTYSTLKVQPAELEDSGVYFCASSPNLRRTSDEQFFGPGTRLTVL.

The CDR3 is CASSFPPGTGVNQPQHF. The CDR3 DNA reads as TGTGCCAGTAGTTTCCCCCCCGGGACAGGGGTGAATCAGCCCCAGCATTTT. The chain combines TRBV19 with TRBJ1-5; 10 bases match TRBD1. The germline gives CDR1 LNHDA, CDR2 SQIVND (reference sequence). J lost 4 bases, V lost 5 bases, and 11 bases had no gene match. This CDR3 contains 17 residues.

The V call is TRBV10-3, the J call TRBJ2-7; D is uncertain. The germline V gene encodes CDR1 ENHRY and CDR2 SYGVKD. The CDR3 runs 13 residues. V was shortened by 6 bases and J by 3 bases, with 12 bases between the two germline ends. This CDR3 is CAIRDTVDYEQYF. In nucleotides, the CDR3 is TGTGCCATCAGAGATACAGTGGACTACGAGCAGTACTTC.

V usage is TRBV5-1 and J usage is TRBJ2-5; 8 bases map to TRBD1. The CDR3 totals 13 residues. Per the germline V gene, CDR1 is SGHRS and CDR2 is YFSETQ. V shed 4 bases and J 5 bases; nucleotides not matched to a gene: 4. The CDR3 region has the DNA TGCGCCAGCAGCGCGACAGGGGTTGAGACCCAGTACTTC. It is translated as CASSATGVETQYF.

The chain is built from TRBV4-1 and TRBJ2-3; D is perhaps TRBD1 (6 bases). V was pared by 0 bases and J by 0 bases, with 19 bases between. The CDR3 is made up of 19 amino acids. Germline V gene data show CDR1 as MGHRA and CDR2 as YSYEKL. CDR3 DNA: TGCGCCAGCAGCCAAGATTTCGTGACAGGAGCGTCTAGCACAGATACGCAGTATTTT. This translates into CASSQDFVTGASSTDTQYF.

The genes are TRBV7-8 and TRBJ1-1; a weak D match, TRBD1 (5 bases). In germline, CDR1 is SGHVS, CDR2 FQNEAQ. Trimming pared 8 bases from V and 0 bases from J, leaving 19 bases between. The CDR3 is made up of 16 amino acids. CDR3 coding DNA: TGTGCCAGCCATCCGGGCGGGGGAGGGATGAACACTGAAGCTTTCTTT. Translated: CASHPGGGGMNTEAFF. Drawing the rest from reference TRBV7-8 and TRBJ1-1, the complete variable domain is GAGVSQSPRYKVAKRGQDVALRCDPISGHVSLFWYQQALGQGPEFLTYFQNEAQLDKSGLPSDRFFAERPEGSVSTLKIQRTQQEDSAVYLCASHPGGGGMNTEAFFGQGTRLTVV.

CDR3 nucleotide sequence: TGTGCCAGCGGCCTGGGAGGGGGGATCTACAATGAGCAGTTCTTC. Translated, it gives CASGLGGGIYNEQFF. This chain links TRBV11-2 with TRBJ2-1, with D tentatively TRBD2 (7 bases). The germline V gene has CDR1 SGHAT and CDR2 FQNNGV. The CDR3 is 15 amino acids. V was trimmed by 8 bases and J by 3 bases, leaving 17 bases between them.

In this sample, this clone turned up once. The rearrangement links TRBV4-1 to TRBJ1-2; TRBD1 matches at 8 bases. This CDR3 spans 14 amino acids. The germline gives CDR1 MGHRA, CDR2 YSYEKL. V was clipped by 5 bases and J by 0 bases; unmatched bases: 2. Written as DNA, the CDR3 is TGCGCCAGCAGCAGGGACAGGACTAACTATGGCTACACCTTC. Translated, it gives CASSRDRTNYGYTF.

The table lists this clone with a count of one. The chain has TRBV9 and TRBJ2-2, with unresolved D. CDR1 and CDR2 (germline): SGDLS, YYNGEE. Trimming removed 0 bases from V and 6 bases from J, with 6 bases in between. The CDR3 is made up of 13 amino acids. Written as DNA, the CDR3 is TGTGCCAGCAGCGTAGGCGATCCCGGGGAGCTGTTTTTT. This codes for CASSVGDPGELFF.

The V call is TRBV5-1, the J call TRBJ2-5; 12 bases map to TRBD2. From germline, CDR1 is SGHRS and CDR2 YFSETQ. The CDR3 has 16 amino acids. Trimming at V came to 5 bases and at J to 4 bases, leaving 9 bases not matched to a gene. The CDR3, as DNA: TGCGCCAGCAGTGAAGGAAAGACTAGCGGGGGAGAGACCCAGTACTTC. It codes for CASSEGKTSGGETQYF.

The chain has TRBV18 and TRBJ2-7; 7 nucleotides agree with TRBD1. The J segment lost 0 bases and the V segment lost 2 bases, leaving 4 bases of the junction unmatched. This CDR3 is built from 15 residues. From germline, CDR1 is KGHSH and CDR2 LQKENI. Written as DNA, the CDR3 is TGTGCCAGCTCACCAATGGGGACAGCCTCCTACGAGCAGTACTTC. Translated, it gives CASSPMGTASYEQYF.